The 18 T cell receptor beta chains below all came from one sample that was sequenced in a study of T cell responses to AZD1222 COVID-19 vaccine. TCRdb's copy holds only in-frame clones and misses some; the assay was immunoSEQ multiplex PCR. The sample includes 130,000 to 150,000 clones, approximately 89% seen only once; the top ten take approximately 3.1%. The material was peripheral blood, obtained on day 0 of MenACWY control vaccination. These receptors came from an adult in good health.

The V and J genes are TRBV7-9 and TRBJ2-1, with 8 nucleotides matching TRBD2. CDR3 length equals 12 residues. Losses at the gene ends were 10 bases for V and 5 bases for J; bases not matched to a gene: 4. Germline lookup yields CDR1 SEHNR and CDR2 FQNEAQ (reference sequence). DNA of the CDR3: TGTGCCACCGAACTAGCGGACAATGAGCAGTTCTTC. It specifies CATELADNEQFF.

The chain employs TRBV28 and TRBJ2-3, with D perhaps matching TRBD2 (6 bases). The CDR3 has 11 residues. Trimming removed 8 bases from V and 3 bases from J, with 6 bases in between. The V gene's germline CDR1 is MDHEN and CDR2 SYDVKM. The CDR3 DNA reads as TGTGCCAGCCTAGCGACAGATACGCAGTATTTT. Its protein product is CASLATDTQYF. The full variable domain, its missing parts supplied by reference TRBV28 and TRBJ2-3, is DVKVTQSSRYLVKRTGEKVFLECVQDMDHENMFWYRQDPGLGLRLIYFSYDVKMKEKGDIPEGYSVSREKKERFSLILESASTNQTSMYLCASLATDTQYFGPGTRLTVL.

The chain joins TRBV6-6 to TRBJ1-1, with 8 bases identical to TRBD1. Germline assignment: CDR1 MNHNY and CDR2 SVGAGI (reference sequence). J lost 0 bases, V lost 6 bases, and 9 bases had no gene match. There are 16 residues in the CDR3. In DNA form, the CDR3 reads TGTGCCAGCAGCCACATCCGGACAGGGCTGAACACTGAAGCTTTCTTT. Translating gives CASSHIRTGLNTEAFF.

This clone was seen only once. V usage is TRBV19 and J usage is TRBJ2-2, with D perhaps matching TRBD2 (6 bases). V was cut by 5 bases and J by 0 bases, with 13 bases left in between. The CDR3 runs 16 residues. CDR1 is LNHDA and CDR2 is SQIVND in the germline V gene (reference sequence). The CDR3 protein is CASSGFGGSNTGELFF. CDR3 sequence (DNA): TGTGCCAGTAGTGGATTCGGGGGATCGAACACCGGGGAGCTGTTTTTT.

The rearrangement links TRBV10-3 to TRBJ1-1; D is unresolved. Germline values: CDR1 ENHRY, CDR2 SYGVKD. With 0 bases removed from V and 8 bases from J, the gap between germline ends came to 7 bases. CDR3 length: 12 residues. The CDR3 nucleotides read TGTGCCATCAGTGAGTCGGGAATGGAAGCTTTCTTT. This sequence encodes CAISESGMEAFF.

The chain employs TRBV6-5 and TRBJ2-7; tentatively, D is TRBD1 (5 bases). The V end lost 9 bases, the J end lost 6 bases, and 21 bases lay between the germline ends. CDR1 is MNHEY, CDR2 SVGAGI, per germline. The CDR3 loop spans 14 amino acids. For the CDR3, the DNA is TGTGCCAGGGAACGACAGAAATTCCACACCGAGCAGTACTTC. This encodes CARERQKFHTEQYF.

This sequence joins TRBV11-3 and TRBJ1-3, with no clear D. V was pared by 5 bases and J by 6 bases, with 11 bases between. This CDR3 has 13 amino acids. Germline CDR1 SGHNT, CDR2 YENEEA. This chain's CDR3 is CASSTRTENTIYF. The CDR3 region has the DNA TGTGCCAGCAGCACGCGGACGGAAAACACCATATATTTT.

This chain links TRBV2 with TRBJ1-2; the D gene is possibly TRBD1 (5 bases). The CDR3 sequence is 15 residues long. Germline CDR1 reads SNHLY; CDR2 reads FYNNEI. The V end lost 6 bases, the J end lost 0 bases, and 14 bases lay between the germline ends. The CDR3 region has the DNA TGTGCCAGCAGGTTGGACGGGACTTCTAACTATGGCTACACCTTC. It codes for CASRLDGTSNYGYTF.

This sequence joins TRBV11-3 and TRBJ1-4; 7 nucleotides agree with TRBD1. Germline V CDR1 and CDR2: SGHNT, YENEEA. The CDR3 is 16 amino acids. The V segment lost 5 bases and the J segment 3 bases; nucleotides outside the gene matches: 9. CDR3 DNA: TGTGCCAGCAGCACCTTTCAGGACAGGCCTAATGAAAAACTGTTTTTT. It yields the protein CASSTFQDRPNEKLFF.

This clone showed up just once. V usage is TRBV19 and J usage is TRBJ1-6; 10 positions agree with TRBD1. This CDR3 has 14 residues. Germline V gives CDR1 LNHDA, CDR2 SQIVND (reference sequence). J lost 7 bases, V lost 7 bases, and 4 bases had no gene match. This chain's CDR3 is CASTLGQGNSPLHF. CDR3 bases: TGTGCCAGTACCTTGGGACAGGGGAATTCACCCCTCCACTTT.

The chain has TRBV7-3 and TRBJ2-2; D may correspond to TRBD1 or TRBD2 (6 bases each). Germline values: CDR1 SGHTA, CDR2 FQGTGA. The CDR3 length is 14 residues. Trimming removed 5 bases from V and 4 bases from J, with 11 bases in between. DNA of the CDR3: TGTGCCAGCAGCCGCGAGGGGGGCACCGGGGAGCTGTTTTTT. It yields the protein CASSREGGTGELFF.

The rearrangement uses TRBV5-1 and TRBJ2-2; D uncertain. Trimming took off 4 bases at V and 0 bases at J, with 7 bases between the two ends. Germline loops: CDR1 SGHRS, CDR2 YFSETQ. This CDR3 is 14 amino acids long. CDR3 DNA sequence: TGCGCCAGCAGCCCCGGACCGAACACCGGGGAGCTGTTTTTT. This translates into CASSPGPNTGELFF.

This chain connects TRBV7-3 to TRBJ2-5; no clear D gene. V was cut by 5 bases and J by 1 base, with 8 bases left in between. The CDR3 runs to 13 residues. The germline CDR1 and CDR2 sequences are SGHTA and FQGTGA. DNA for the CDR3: TGTGCCAGCAGCCTTGATAGCCAAGAGACCCAGTACTTC. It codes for CASSLDSQETQYF. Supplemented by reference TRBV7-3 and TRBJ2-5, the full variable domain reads GAGVSQTPSNKVTEKGKYVELRCDPISGHTALYWYRQSLGQGPEFLIYFQGTGAADDSGLPNDRFFAVRPEGSVSTLKIQRTERGDSAVYLCASSLDSQETQYFGPGTRLLVL.

The CDR3 region is CASSVGFYSTEAFF. The CDR3 DNA reads TGTGCCAGCAGCGTAGGTTTTTACTCCACTGAAGCTTTCTTT. The chain has TRBV9 and TRBJ1-1; D is uncertain. There are 14 residues in the CDR3. V was pared by 0 bases and J by 4 bases, with 10 bases between. Germline CDR1 and CDR2: SGDLS and YYNGEE.

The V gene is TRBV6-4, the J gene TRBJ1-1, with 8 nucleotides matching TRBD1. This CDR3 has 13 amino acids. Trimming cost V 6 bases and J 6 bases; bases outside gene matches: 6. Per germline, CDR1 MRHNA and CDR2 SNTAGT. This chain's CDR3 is CASRGQGAAEAFF. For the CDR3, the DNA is TGTGCCAGCAGGGGTCAGGGGGCGGCTGAAGCTTTCTTT.

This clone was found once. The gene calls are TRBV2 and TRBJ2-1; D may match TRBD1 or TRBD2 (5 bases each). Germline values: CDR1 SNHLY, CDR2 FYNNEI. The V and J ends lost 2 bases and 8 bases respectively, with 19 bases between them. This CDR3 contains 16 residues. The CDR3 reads CASSEFRDPTVDEQFF. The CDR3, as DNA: TGTGCCAGCAGTGAATTCCGGGACCCGACAGTGGATGAGCAGTTCTTC.

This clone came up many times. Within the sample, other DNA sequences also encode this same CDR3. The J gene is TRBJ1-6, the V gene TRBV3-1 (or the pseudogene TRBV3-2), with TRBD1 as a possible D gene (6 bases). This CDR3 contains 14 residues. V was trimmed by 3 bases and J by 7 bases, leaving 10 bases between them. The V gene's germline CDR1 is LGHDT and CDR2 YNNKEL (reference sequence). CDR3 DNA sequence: TGTGCCAGCAGCCAGGGAAGGGGGAATTCACCCCTCCACTTT. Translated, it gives CASSQGRGNSPLHF.

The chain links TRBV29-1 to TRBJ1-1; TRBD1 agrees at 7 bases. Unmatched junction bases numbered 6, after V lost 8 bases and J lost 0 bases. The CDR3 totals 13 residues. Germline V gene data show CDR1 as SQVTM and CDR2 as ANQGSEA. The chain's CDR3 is CSTWDRLNTEAFF. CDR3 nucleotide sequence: TGCAGCACGTGGGACAGATTGAACACTGAAGCTTTCTTT.